A single sample gave rise to the 14 T cell receptor beta chains below, sequenced in a study of blood T cell repertoires in COVID-19 (dated by TCRdb to the early 2020s). The library was obtained by the immunoSEQ multiplex PCR assay. The immuneACCESS repertoire file appears here via TCRdb, limited to in-frame rearrangements. These files lack a portion of the clones; in checked studies, under half of the deficit traces to unresolved V genes, and the cause of the others is not known. The sample contains approximately 180,000 clones, about 85% of them found a single time. Roughly 20% of the sample goes to the ten largest clones. The sample taken for sequencing was peripheral blood. These receptors came from a person between 70 and 80 years old with COVID-19, enrolled during active disease.

The J gene is TRBJ2-7, the V gene TRBV12-3 or TRBV12-4; 9 bases match TRBD1. The CDR3 contains 13 residues. V was pared by 6 bases and J by 3 bases, with 3 bases of the junction left unmatched. CDR3 loop: CASSKTGGYEQYF. The DNA for the CDR3 is TGTGCCAGCAGCAAGACAGGGGGCTACGAGCAGTACTTC.

V is TRBV10-3 and J is TRBJ2-2; 7 nucleotides match TRBD1. Germline trimming cut 3 bases from V and 1 base from J; bases unmatched to any gene: 8. CDR3 length: 17 amino acids. CDR1 and CDR2 (germline): ENHRY, SYGVKD. CDR3 residues: CAISDPDRTGNTGELFF. CDR3 coding DNA: TGTGCCATCAGTGACCCCGACCGGACAGGGAACACCGGGGAGCTGTTTTTT.

The genes are TRBV5-1 and TRBJ2-5; a possible D gene is TRBD1 (5 bases). The germline CDR1 and CDR2 sequences are SGHRS and YFSETQ. The CDR3 is made up of 15 amino acids. V lost 4 bases, J lost 5 bases, and 18 bases lay in between. The CDR3 sequence: CASSTGLGAGETQYF. CDR3 in DNA: TGCGCCAGCAGCACGGGCCTTGGGGCCGGGGAGACCCAGTACTTC.

The sample holds a few counts of this clone. V gene TRBV5-4 combines with J gene TRBJ2-5; 8 nucleotides agree with TRBD2. The CDR3 contains 14 residues. V shed 1 base, J shed 3 bases, and the junction held 2 bases outside the gene matches. Germline CDR1 is SGHNT and CDR2 is YYREEE (reference sequence). CDR3 sequence: CASSLRGGKETQYF. CDR3 DNA: TGTGCCAGCAGCTTGCGGGGGGGTAAAGAGACCCAGTACTTC.

This chain links TRBV3-1 (or the pseudogene TRBV3-2) with TRBJ2-5, with 7 bases that match TRBD2. Germline V lookup: CDR1 LGHDT, CDR2 YNNKEL (reference sequence). The junction had 9 bases not matched to a gene; V was cut back by 0 bases and J by 5 bases. This CDR3 is built from 16 residues. The CDR3 spells CASSQDRGGAGETQYF. CDR3 sequence (DNA): TGTGCCAGCAGCCAAGATAGGGGAGGGGCGGGTGAGACCCAGTACTTC.

V gene TRBV5-5 combines with J gene TRBJ1-1; D remains ambiguous. Trimming cost V 2 bases and J 1 base, with 18 bases left between them. CDR1 is SGHKS and CDR2 is YYEKEE in the germline V gene (reference sequence). This CDR3 is 17 amino acids long. The CDR3 nucleotides read TGTGCCAGCAGCTTCTACCTTAGAATCCTAGGGAACACTGAAGCTTTCTTT. It is translated as CASSFYLRILGNTEAFF.

The rearrangement links TRBV5-1 to TRBJ2-7; perhaps TRBD1 as D (6 bases). Looked up from germline, CDR1 is SGHRS and CDR2 is YFSETQ. CDR3 length: 17 residues. Trimming stripped 3 bases from V and 4 bases from J, with 23 bases between. The CDR3 loop is CASSSQLQGEFFYEQYF. The CDR3 DNA reads TGCGCCAGCAGCTCCCAACTACAGGGCGAATTCTTTTACGAGCAGTACTTC.

The chain uses TRBV5-1 and TRBJ1-6; 7 nucleotides align to TRBD1. Germline-derived CDR1 and CDR2 are SGHRS and YFSETQ. There are 16 residues in the CDR3. The V segment lost 4 bases and the J segment 8 bases; nucleotides outside the gene matches: 12. CDR3 bases: TGCGCCAGCAGCCCGGAGCCCCTAACAGGGGATTCACCCCTCCACTTT. Its protein is CASSPEPLTGDSPLHF. Variable domain in full (rest from reference TRBV5-1 and TRBJ1-6): KAGVTQTPRYLIKTRGQQVTLSCSPISGHRSVSWYQQTPGQGLQFLFEYFSETQRNKGNFPGRFSGRQFSNSRSEMNVSTLELGDSALYLCASSPEPLTGDSPLHFGNGTRLTVT.

DNA for the CDR3: TGTGCCAGCTCTCTTTCCCTCGGACTAGCGGGAGGCCCTGCCGGGGAGCTGTTTTTT. It translates to CASSLSLGLAGGPAGELFF. The rearrangement uses TRBV18 and TRBJ2-2, with 14 bases lining up with TRBD2. The CDR3 totals 19 residues. V lost 6 bases, J lost 6 bases, and 15 bases stayed unmatched. Germline values: CDR1 KGHSH, CDR2 LQKENI.

CDR3 sequence reads: CASSEHRGVGTEAFF. The CDR3 coding sequence is TGTGCCAGCAGTGAACACAGGGGGGTAGGCACTGAAGCTTTCTTT. The chain is built from TRBV6-1 and TRBJ1-1; 8 bases map to TRBD1. The V gene's germline CDR1 is MNHNS and CDR2 SASEGT. J gave up 4 bases and V 2 bases, and 6 bases lay outside the gene matches. This CDR3 is 15 amino acids long.

This chain joins TRBV21-1 and TRBJ1-5; TRBD1, the D gene given by the table, was not confirmed from the DNA. TRBV21-1 is designated a pseudogene. The length of the CDR3 is 14 residues. The CDR3 spells CASSKGQTDQPQHF. In DNA form, the CDR3 reads TGTGCCAGCAGCAAAGGACAGACGGACCAGCCCCAGCATTTT.

The chain has TRBV5-8 and TRBJ1-5, with 8 bases identical to TRBD1. V dropped 0 bases and J dropped 6; count of bases not matched to a gene: 11. CDR1 SGHTS and CDR2 YDEGEE come from the germline V gene. This CDR3 region has 17 residues. CDR3 protein: CASSLEGGQGAFQPQHF. In nucleotides, the CDR3 is TGTGCCAGCAGCTTGGAGGGGGGGCAGGGGGCGTTTCAGCCCCAGCATTTT.

The V and J genes are TRBV4-3 and TRBJ2-4; a possible D gene is TRBD2 (7 bases). V gave up 3 bases and J gave up 15 bases, with 21 bases separating them. In germline, CDR1 is LGHNA, CDR2 YSLEER. The CDR3 has 14 residues. CDR3 coding DNA: TGCGCCAGCAGCCAGACGGGCGGGGGCCCCGGCCTGTACTTC. Amino acids: CASSQTGGGPGLYF.

V usage is TRBV28 and J usage is TRBJ1-2; 7 bases match TRBD1. CDR1 is MDHEN and CDR2 is SYDVKM in the germline V gene. The CDR3 is 14 residues long. V shed 5 bases and J 5 bases; nucleotides not matched to a gene: 8. CDR3 sequence (DNA): TGTGCCAGCAGTGTGGGACAGCGCCCTTATGGCTACACCTTC. Protein sequence: CASSVGQRPYGYTF.